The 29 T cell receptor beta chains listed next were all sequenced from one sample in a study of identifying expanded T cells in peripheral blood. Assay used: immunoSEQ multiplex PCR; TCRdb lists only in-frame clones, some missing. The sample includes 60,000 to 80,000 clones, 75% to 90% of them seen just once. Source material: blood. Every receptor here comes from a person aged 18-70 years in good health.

The CDR3 protein is CSATDGQRQYF. The CDR3 DNA is TGCAGTGCTACCGATGGACAGAGGCAGTACTTC. The V and J genes are TRBV20-1 and TRBJ2-7; maybe TRBD1 (6 bases). The germline CDR1 and CDR2 sequences are DFQATT and SNEGSKA (reference sequence). V was cut by 4 bases and J by 9 bases, with 13 bases left in between. The CDR3 length is 11 residues.

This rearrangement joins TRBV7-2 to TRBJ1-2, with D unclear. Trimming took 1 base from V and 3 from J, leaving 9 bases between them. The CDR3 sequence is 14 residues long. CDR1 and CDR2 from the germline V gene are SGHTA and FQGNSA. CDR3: CASSLGGDYYGYTF. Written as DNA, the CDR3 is TGTGCCAGCAGCTTAGGGGGAGATTACTATGGCTACACCTTC.

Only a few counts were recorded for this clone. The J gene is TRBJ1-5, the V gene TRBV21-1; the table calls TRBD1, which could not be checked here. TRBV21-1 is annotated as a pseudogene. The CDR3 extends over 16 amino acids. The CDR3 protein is CASTLRRTASNQPQHF. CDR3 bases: TGTGCCAGCACCCTGAGACGGACAGCTAGCAATCAGCCCCAGCATTTT.

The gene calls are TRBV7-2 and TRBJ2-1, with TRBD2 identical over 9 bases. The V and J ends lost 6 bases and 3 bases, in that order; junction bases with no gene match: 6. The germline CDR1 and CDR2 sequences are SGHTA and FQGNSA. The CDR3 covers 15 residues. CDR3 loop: CASSSRTSDYNEQFF. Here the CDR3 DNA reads TGTGCCAGCAGTTCCAGGACTAGCGACTACAATGAGCAGTTCTTC.

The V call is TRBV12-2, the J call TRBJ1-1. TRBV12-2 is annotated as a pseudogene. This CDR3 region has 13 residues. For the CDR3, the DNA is TGTGCAAGTCGCTTAGTGGCGAGACTTGAAGCTTTCTTT. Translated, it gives CASRLVARLEAFF.

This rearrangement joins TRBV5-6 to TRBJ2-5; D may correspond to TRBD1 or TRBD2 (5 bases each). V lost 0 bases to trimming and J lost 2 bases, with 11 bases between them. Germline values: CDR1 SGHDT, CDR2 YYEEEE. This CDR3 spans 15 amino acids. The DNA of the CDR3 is TGTGCCAGCAGCTTGGTCCGGGACGCACAAGAGACCCAGTACTTC. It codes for CASSLVRDAQETQYF.

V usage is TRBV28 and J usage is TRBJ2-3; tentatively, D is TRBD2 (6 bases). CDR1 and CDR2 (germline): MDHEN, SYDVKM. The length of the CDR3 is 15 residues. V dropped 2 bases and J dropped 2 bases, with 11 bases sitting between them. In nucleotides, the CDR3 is TGTGCCAGCAGTTTACCGGGACTGATCACAGATACGCAGTATTTT. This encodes CASSLPGLITDTQYF.

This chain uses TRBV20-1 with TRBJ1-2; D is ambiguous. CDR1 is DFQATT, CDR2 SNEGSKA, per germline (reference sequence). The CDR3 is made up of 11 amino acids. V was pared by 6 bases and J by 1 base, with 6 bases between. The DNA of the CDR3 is TGCAGTGCGATGGGTAACTATGGCTACACCTTC. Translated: CSAMGNYGYTF.

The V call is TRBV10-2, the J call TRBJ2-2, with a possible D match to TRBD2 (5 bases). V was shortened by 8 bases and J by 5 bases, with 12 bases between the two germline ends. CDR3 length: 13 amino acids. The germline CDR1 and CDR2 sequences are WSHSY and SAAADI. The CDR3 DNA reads TGCGCCAGCGCCTGGACTCAAACCGGGGAGCTGTTTTTT. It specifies CASAWTQTGELFF.

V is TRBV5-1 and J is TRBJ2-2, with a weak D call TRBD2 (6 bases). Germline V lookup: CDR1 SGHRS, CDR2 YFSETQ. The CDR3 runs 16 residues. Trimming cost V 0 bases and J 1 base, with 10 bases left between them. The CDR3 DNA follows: TGCGCCAGCAGCTTGGGACTAGTGGAGAACACCGGGGAGCTGTTTTTT. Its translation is CASSLGLVENTGELFF.

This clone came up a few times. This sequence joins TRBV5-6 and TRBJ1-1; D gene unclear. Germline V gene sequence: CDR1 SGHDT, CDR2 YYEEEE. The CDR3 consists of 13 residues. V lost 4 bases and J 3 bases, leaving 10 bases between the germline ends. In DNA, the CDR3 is TGTGCCAGCAGCCCCGACATATACACTGAAGCTTTCTTT. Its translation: CASSPDIYTEAFF.

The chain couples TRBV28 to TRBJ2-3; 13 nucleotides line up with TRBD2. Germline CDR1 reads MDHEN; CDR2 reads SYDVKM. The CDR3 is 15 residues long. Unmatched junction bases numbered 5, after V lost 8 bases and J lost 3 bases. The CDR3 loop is CASAWTSGSTDTQYF. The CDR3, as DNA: TGTGCCAGCGCCTGGACTAGCGGGAGTACAGATACGCAGTATTTT.

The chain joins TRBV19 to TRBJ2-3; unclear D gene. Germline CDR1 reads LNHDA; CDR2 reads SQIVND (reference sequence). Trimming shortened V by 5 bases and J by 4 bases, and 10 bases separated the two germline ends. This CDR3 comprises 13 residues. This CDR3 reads CASSPPGADTQYF. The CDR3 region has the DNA TGTGCCAGTAGTCCACCCGGCGCAGATACGCAGTATTTT.

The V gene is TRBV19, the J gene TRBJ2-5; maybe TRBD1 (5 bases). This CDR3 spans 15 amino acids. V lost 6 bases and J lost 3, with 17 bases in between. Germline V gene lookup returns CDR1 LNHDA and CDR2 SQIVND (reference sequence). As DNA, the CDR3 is TGTGCCAGTAGCCCCCAGGAAGGGGCGAAAGAGACCCAGTACTTC. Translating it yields CASSPQEGAKETQYF.

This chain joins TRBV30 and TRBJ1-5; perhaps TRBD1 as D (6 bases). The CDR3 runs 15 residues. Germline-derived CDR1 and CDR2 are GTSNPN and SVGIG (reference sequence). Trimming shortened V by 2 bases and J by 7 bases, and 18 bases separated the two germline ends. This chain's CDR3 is CAWSISSGAQQPQHF. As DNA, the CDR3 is TGTGCCTGGAGTATTTCTTCAGGGGCGCAGCAGCCCCAGCATTTT.

CDR3 sequence reads: CASSQGTGSGYEQYF. CDR3 DNA sequence: TGCGCCAGCAGCCAAGGGACAGGGTCAGGCTACGAGCAGTACTTC. The chain uses TRBV4-1 and TRBJ2-7, with 8 bases fitting TRBD1. CDR3 size: 15 residues. V was pared by 1 base and J by 3 bases, with 5 bases of the junction left unmatched. Germline V gene data show CDR1 as MGHRA and CDR2 as YSYEKL.

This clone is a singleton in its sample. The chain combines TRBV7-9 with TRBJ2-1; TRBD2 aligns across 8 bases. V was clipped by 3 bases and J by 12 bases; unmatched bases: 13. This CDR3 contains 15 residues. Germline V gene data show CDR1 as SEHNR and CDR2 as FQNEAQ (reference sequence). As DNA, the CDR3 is TGTGCCAGCAGCTTCATCCTAGCGGGTCGGTTGTTGCAGTTCTTC. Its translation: CASSFILAGRLLQFF.

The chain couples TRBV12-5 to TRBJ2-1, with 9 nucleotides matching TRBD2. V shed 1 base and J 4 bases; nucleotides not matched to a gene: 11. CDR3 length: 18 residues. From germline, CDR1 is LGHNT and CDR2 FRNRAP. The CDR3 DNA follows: TGTGCTAGTGGTTTGGCCCTCGGGGATAGCGGGGGATACAATGAGCAGTTCTTC. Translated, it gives CASGLALGDSGGYNEQFF.

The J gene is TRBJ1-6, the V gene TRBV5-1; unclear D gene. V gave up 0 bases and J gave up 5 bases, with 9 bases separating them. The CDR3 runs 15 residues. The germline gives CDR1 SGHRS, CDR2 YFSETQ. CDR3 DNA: TGCGCCAGCAGCTTGGACTCTTCGGATAATTCACCCCTCCACTTT. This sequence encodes CASSLDSSDNSPLHF. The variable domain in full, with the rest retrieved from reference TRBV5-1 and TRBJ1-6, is KAGVTQTPRYLIKTRGQQVTLSCSPISGHRSVSWYQQTPGQGLQFLFEYFSETQRNKGNFPGRFSGRQFSNSRSEMNVSTLELGDSALYLCASSLDSSDNSPLHFGNGTRLTVT.

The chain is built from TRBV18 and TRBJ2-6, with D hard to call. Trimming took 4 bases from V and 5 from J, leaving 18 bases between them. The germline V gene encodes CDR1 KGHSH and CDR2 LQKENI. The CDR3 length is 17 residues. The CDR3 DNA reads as TGTGCCAGCTCACTATACTTAGGACCAGAGTGGGCCAACGTCCTGACTTTC. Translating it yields CASSLYLGPEWANVLTF.

CDR3 coding DNA: TGTGCCAGCAGCTTGAAAACGGGGGGGTTTTACTACAATGAGCAGTTCTTC. It specifies CASSLKTGGFYYNEQFF. The chain combines TRBV7-2 with TRBJ2-1; 8 nucleotides match TRBD2. CDR1 and CDR2 from the germline V gene are SGHTA and FQGNSA. The CDR3 spans 17 residues. V was clipped by 3 bases and J by 3 bases; unmatched bases: 10.

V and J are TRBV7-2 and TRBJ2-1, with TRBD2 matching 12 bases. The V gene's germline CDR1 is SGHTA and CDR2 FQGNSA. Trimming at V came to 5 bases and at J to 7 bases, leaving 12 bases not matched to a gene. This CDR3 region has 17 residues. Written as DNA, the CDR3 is TGTGCCAGCAGCCGGACTAGCGGGGTTCAAAGTAGGAATGAGCAGTTCTTC. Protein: CASSRTSGVQSRNEQFF.

The DNA of the CDR3 is TGTGCCACCAGCATCAGGACAGCGAACTACGAGCAGTACTTC. Amino acid sequence: CATSIRTANYEQYF. V and J are TRBV15 and TRBJ2-7; TRBD1 might be the D (6 bases). V was trimmed by 4 bases and J by 3 bases, leaving 13 bases between them. The CDR3 is made up of 14 amino acids. In germline, CDR1 is LNHNV, CDR2 YYDKDF (reference sequence).

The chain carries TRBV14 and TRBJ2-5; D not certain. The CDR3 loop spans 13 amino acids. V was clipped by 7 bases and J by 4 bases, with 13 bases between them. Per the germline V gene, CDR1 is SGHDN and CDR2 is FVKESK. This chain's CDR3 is CASKRSGPETQYF. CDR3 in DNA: TGTGCCAGCAAAAGGAGTGGCCCAGAGACCCAGTACTTC.

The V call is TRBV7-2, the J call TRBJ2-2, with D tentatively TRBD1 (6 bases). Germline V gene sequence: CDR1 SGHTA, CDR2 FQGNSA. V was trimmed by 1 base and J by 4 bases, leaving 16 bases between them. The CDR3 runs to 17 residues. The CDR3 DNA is TGTGCCAGCAGCTTAGTTCCAACGACAGGCCTCACCGGGGAGCTGTTTTTT. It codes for CASSLVPTTGLTGELFF.

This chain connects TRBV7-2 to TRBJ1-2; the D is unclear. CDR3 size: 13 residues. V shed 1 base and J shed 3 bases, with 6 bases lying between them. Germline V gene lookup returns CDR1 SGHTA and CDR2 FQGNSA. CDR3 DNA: TGTGCCAGCAGCTTAGGACTGGACTATGGCTACACCTTC. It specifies CASSLGLDYGYTF.

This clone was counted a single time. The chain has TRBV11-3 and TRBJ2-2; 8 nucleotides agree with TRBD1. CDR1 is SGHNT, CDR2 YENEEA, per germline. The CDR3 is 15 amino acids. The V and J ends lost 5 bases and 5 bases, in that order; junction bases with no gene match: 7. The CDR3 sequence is CASSHGQGQTGELFF. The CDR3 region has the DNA TGTGCCAGCAGCCACGGACAGGGCCAGACCGGGGAGCTGTTTTTT.

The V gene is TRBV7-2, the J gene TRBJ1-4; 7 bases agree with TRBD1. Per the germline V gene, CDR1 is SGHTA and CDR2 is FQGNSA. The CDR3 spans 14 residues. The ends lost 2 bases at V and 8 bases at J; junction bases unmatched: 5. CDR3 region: CASSLTGASEKLFF. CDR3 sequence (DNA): TGTGCCAGCAGCTTAACAGGGGCGAGCGAAAAACTGTTTTTT.

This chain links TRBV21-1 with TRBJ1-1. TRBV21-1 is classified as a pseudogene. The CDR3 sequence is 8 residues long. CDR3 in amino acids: CARRILGF. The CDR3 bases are TGTGCCAGGCGGATTTTGGGCTTT.